Each of the 14 T cell receptor beta chains below was sequenced from the same sample in a study of blood T cell repertoires in COVID-19. Method: immunoSEQ multiplex PCR; TCRdb's copy keeps in-frame clones and lacks some. The sample holds about 75,000 clones, 60% to 85% seen once. The sequenced sample consisted of peripheral blood. Source of these receptors: a woman older than 75 with active or convalescent COVID-19.

The V and J genes are TRBV6-5 and TRBJ1-1; a weak D match, TRBD1 (5 bases). Germline-derived CDR1 and CDR2 are MNHEY and SVGAGI. CDR3 size: 11 residues. V shed 5 bases and J shed 10 bases, with 11 bases lying between them. CDR3 amino acids: CASSKTEAAFF. The CDR3 nucleotides read TGTGCCAGCAGTAAGACAGAAGCAGCTTTCTTT.

This clone turned up a few times. The chain employs TRBV9 and TRBJ2-2, with 7 bases identical to TRBD2. V trimming: 4 bases; J trimming: 5 bases; junction bases outside the gene matches: 11. The CDR3 has 16 amino acids. Germline CDR1 is SGDLS and CDR2 is YYNGEE. The CDR3 coding sequence is TGTGCCAGCAGCCCCGGTTCCAGCGGGAAGACCGGGGAGCTGTTTTTT. It yields the protein CASSPGSSGKTGELFF.

The chain combines TRBV6-2 or TRBV6-3 with TRBJ2-5; the match to TRBD1 covers 8 bases. The V gene end was trimmed by 1 base and the J gene end by 5 bases; junction bases not matched to a gene: 6. The CDR3 consists of 15 residues. In germline, CDR1 is MNHEY, CDR2 SVGEGT. CDR3 region: CASSYLGQGFETQYF. The CDR3 coding sequence is TGTGCCAGCAGTTACTTAGGACAGGGCTTCGAGACCCAGTACTTC.

The chain has TRBV5-8 and TRBJ1-4; a possible D gene is TRBD1 (5 bases). CDR3 size: 14 residues. V gave up 0 bases and J gave up 6 bases, with 9 bases separating them. CDR1 SGHTS and CDR2 YDEGEE come from the germline V gene. Here the CDR3 reads CASSLDRTDEKLFF. The CDR3 DNA follows: TGTGCCAGCAGCTTGGACAGGACGGATGAAAAACTGTTTTTT.

The chain uses TRBV5-6 and TRBJ2-7, with D possibly matching TRBD2 (7 bases). Trimming pared 4 bases from V and 7 bases from J, leaving 18 bases between. Germline V gene sequence: CDR1 SGHDT, CDR2 YYEEEE. The CDR3 covers 14 residues. The CDR3 bases are TGTGCCAGCAGCCTCGGCGGGGGCTCGGGAGAGCAGTACTTC. It is translated as CASSLGGGSGEQYF.

The V and J genes are TRBV6-5 and TRBJ1-5; D unresolved. V lost 7 bases and J lost 7, with 14 bases in between. The CDR3 loop spans 13 amino acids. CDR1 MNHEY and CDR2 SVGAGI come from the germline V gene. The CDR3 loop is CASKEGGRQPQHF. The CDR3 DNA is TGTGCCAGCAAGGAGGGCGGTAGGCAGCCCCAGCATTTT.

The chain carries TRBV20-1 and TRBJ2-1, with TRBD2 matching over 8 bases. Unmatched junction bases numbered 8, after V lost 3 bases and J lost 7 bases. This CDR3 contains 14 residues. Germline values: CDR1 DFQATT, CDR2 SNEGSKA (reference sequence). CDR3 in DNA: TGCAGTGCTAGTCGGGGGGGCGGGAGAAATGAGCAGTTCTTC. Protein product: CSASRGGGRNEQFF.

The chain recombines TRBV19 with TRBJ2-3, with D possibly matching TRBD1 (5 bases). CDR1 and CDR2 from the germline V gene are LNHDA and SQIVND (reference sequence). This CDR3 contains 14 residues. Trimming removed 3 bases from V and 2 bases from J, with 9 bases in between. The CDR3 sequence is CASSIRTTTDTQYF. The DNA for the CDR3 is TGTGCCAGTAGTATTCGGACAACCACAGATACGCAGTATTTT.

The chain recombines TRBV5-8 with TRBJ2-3; weak D call: TRBD2 (5 bases). The CDR3 is made up of 14 amino acids. Germline CDR1 and CDR2: SGHTS and YDEGEE. Trimming stripped 1 base from V and 2 bases from J, with 8 bases between. CDR3 DNA sequence: TGTGCCAGCAGCTTGCGAGGGATCACAGATACGCAGTATTTT. Its translation: CASSLRGITDTQYF.

The gene calls are TRBV7-9 and TRBJ1-4, with D possibly being TRBD1 (5 bases). This CDR3 contains 14 residues. Deletions cut 5 bases from V and 7 bases from J, with 14 bases between. The V gene's germline CDR1 is SEHNR and CDR2 FQNEAQ (reference sequence). CDR3 sequence reads: CASSRPGRGEKLFF. As DNA, the CDR3 is TGTGCCAGCAGCCGGCCGGGGCGGGGTGAAAAACTGTTTTTT.

The chain couples TRBV18 to TRBJ2-5, with a tentative D call TRBD2 (5 bases). Trimming left V 3 bases short and J 2 bases short, with 16 bases between. This CDR3 contains 16 residues. CDR1 and CDR2 (germline): KGHSH, LQKENI. The CDR3 nucleotides read TGTGCCAGCTCACCCAAGACACTCCGGGAACAAGAGACCCAGTACTTC. The encoded protein is CASSPKTLREQETQYF.

The chain has TRBV7-6 and TRBJ2-6; TRBD2 matches 7 bases. This CDR3 region has 18 residues. Germline V CDR1 and CDR2: SGHVS, FNYEAQ. After removal of 3 bases from V and 1 base from J, the junction contained 9 bases not matched to a gene. In DNA form, the CDR3 reads TGTGCCAGCAGCTTGGGGATGGGCGGGGGATCTGGGGCCAACGTCCTGACTTTC. This codes for CASSLGMGGGSGANVLTF.

This clone has only a few counts. This chain uses TRBV4-1 with TRBJ1-2; 9 bases fit TRBD1. The junction had 9 bases not matched to a gene; V was cut back by 2 bases and J by 8 bases. The CDR3 contains 15 residues. Germline V gene lookup returns CDR1 MGHRA and CDR2 YSYEKL. The CDR3 loop reads CASSQPGTGFRGYTF. The CDR3 nucleotides are TGCGCCAGCAGCCAACCCGGGACAGGGTTTAGAGGCTACACCTTC.

This clone was seen a few times. This chain uses TRBV12-3 or TRBV12-4 with TRBJ1-1, with TRBD1 identical over 7 bases. The CDR3 consists of 13 residues. Unmatched junction bases numbered 1, after V lost 3 bases and J lost 3 bases. CDR3 protein: CASSFDRDTEAFF. CDR3 nucleotides: TGTGCCAGCAGTTTTGACAGGGACACTGAAGCTTTCTTT.